Presented here are 19 T cell receptor beta chains from one specimen sequenced in a study of a mutant IDH1 vaccine in newly diagnosed glioma. Assay used: immunoSEQ multiplex PCR; TCRdb lists only in-frame clones, some missing. The table records 110,000 or so clones, about 90% of them present only once. No cognate antigen is known for these TCRs. Time point in this sample: week 11, during vaccination. Vaccination comprised doses that each held 300 ug of mutant IDH1 20-mer peptide, plus topical imiquimod. This specimen consisted of PBMCs, obtained from a glioma patient whose treatment included an IDH1 peptide vaccine. These receptor sequences come from a woman between 50 and 59 years old with glioma.

V usage is TRBV11-2 and J usage is TRBJ2-1; the D gene is possibly TRBD2 (6 bases). The CDR3 runs to 14 residues. Germline-derived CDR1 and CDR2 are SGHAT and FQNNGV. The V end was cut by 3 bases, the J end by 3 bases, with 9 bases between. In DNA form, the CDR3 reads TGTGCCAGCAGCTTCTACGGGAGCTACAATGAGCAGTTCTTC. Protein product: CASSFYGSYNEQFF.

This chain connects TRBV7-9 to TRBJ2-7; the D is unclear. This CDR3 has 15 amino acids. Germline CDR1 is SEHNR and CDR2 is FQNEAQ (reference sequence). The V end lost 1 base, the J end lost 0 bases, and 10 bases lay between the germline ends. Here the CDR3 reads CASSLVLGTSYEQYF. In DNA, the CDR3 is TGTGCCAGCAGCTTAGTGTTGGGTACCTCCTACGAGCAGTACTTC. Full variable domain (remainder filled in from reference TRBV7-9 and TRBJ2-7): DTGVSQNPRHKITKRGQNVTFRCDPISEHNRLYWYRQTLGQGPEFLTYFQNEAQLEKSRLLSDRFSAERPKGSFSTLEIQRTEQGDSAMYLCASSLVLGTSYEQYFGPGTRLTVT.

The V call is TRBV14, the J call TRBJ2-5; a weak D match, TRBD1 (6 bases). CDR3 size: 14 residues. The V gene lost 4 bases and the J gene lost 0 bases, with 9 bases spanning the gap. Germline assignment: CDR1 SGHDN and CDR2 FVKESK. The CDR3 region is CASSPRDNQETQYF. The DNA for the CDR3 is TGTGCCAGCAGCCCCCGGGACAACCAAGAGACCCAGTACTTC.

V gene TRBV4-1 combines with J gene TRBJ2-2; the D gene could be TRBD1 or TRBD2 (5 bases each). Germline V CDR1 and CDR2: MGHRA, YSYEKL. There are 16 residues in the CDR3. V lost 1 base, J lost 4 bases, and 13 bases lay in between. This CDR3 reads CASSQAFRAGTGELFF. The CDR3 DNA reads TGCGCCAGCAGCCAAGCCTTCAGGGCGGGCACCGGGGAGCTGTTTTTT.

The V call is TRBV5-6, the J call TRBJ1-4; D may be TRBD1 (5 bases). The ends were cut back, 6 bases at V and 8 bases at J, with 17 bases in the middle. The germline CDR1 and CDR2 sequences are SGHDT and YYEEEE. The CDR3 loop spans 14 amino acids. In DNA form, the CDR3 reads TGTGCCAGCACCGTGATGGGGGAAATAGAAAAACTGTTTTTT. Translation: CASTVMGEIEKLFF.

The chain recombines TRBV19 with TRBJ2-3; possible D gene TRBD2, 6 bases. The CDR3 is 13 residues long. V lost 7 bases and J 4 bases, leaving 12 bases between the germline ends. The germline gives CDR1 LNHDA, CDR2 SQIVND (reference sequence). DNA for the CDR3: TGTGCCAGTATTGGCGGGATATCAGATACGCAGTATTTT. Translated, it gives CASIGGISDTQYF.

The rearrangement links TRBV29-1 to TRBJ2-3; 12 nucleotides line up with TRBD2. Germline CDR1 reads SQVTM; CDR2 reads ANQGSEA. This CDR3 contains 14 residues. V lost 6 bases and J lost 4; bases outside the gene matches: 5. This chain's CDR3 is CSVVLAGGPDTQYF. The CDR3 nucleotides read TGCAGCGTGGTTCTAGCGGGAGGGCCAGATACGCAGTATTTT.

The V and J genes are TRBV10-3 and TRBJ2-7; 8 nucleotides match TRBD2. The CDR3 sequence is 14 residues long. Trimming at V came to 4 bases and at J to 1 base, leaving 3 bases not matched to a gene. Germline CDR1 and CDR2: ENHRY and SYGVKD. CDR3 bases: TGTGCCATCAGTGGGGGACTAGAGTCCTACGAGCAGTACTTC. It translates to CAISGGLESYEQYF.

V usage is TRBV7-2 and J usage is TRBJ1-1; D not certain. Germline CDR1 and CDR2: SGHTA and FQGNSA. V lost 1 base to trimming and J lost 3 bases, with 12 bases between them. The CDR3 length is 15 residues. CDR3 sequence (DNA): TGTGCCAGCAGCTTAGGCCGGGGAAGGCACACTGAAGCTTTCTTT. It specifies CASSLGRGRHTEAFF.

The CDR3 nucleotides are TGTGCCAGCTCACCACCCCAGGGGGATGGTGAAAAACTGTTTTTT. Translated: CASSPPQGDGEKLFF. The chain employs TRBV18 and TRBJ1-4, with TRBD1 identical over 7 bases. Germline V lookup: CDR1 KGHSH, CDR2 LQKENI. There are 15 residues in the CDR3. J gave up 7 bases and V 0 bases, and 5 bases lay outside the gene matches.

This clone showed up just once. The V call is TRBV27, the J call TRBJ2-1; 8 bases map to TRBD2. The germline CDR1 and CDR2 sequences are MNHEY and SMNVEV (reference sequence). CDR3 length: 14 residues. Unmatched junction bases numbered 3, after V lost 3 bases and J lost 5 bases. The CDR3 sequence: CASSLSGRNNEQFF. CDR3 bases: TGTGCCAGCAGTTTGAGCGGGAGAAACAATGAGCAGTTCTTC.

The chain carries TRBV7-2 and TRBJ2-1; 7 bases align to TRBD1. The CDR3 covers 15 residues. Unmatched junction bases numbered 8, after V lost 5 bases and J lost 4 bases. Germline loops: CDR1 SGHTA, CDR2 FQGNSA. The CDR3 spells CASSTQGSLYNEQFF. In DNA, the CDR3 is TGTGCCAGCAGCACACAGGGGTCCCTATACAATGAGCAGTTCTTC. Full variable domain (rest looked up from reference TRBV7-2 and TRBJ2-1): GAGVSQSPSNKVTEKGKDVELRCDPISGHTALYWYRQSLGQGLEFLIYFQGNSAPDKSGLPSDRFSAERTGGSVSTLTIQRTQQEDSAVYLCASSTQGSLYNEQFFGPGTRLTVL.

The rearrangement uses TRBV6-5 and TRBJ1-1; D gene uncertain. CDR1 and CDR2 from the germline V gene are MNHEY and SVGAGI. The CDR3 consists of 13 residues. V shed 0 bases and J shed 10 bases, with 12 bases lying between them. For the CDR3, the DNA is TGTGCCAGCAGTTACTCGCAGGCTATTGCAGCTTTCTTT. Amino acids: CASSYSQAIAAFF.

This clone came up once. The chain recombines TRBV10-1 with TRBJ1-3; D is unclear. Germline CDR1 reads WNHNN; CDR2 reads SYGVQD (reference sequence). Trimming took off 4 bases at V and 0 bases at J, with 7 bases between the two ends. The CDR3 spans 14 residues. The CDR3 DNA reads TGCGCCAGCAGTGCCGCGAGCTCTGGAAACACCATATATTTT. Residues: CASSAASSGNTIYF.

The rearrangement uses TRBV9 and TRBJ1-1; the D gene is possibly TRBD1 (6 bases). CDR3 length: 16 amino acids. Trimming removed 4 bases from V and 10 bases from J, with 26 bases in between. The germline V gene encodes CDR1 SGDLS and CDR2 YYNGEE. In DNA, the CDR3 is TGTGCCAGCAGCCCCGGGGGTAGGGGGTCCAGTCTCGGAGCTTTCTTT. Translated: CASSPGGRGSSLGAFF.

V and J are TRBV19 and TRBJ2-1, with 8 bases fitting TRBD1. CDR3 length: 14 amino acids. J was trimmed by 5 bases and V by 6 bases; bases with no gene match: 6. Looked up from germline, CDR1 is LNHDA and CDR2 is SQIVND (reference sequence). This chain's CDR3 is CASRQQTGDNEQFF. The DNA for the CDR3 is TGTGCCAGTAGGCAACAGACAGGGGACAATGAGCAGTTCTTC.

The chain carries TRBV2 and TRBJ2-7, with D possibly TRBD1 on 6 matching bases. The V end lost 9 bases, the J end lost 3 bases, and 18 bases lay between the germline ends. This CDR3 has 14 residues. Per the germline V gene, CDR1 is SNHLY and CDR2 is FYNNEI. This CDR3 is CASSLNRDIYEQYF. The CDR3 DNA is TGTGCCAGTAGCTTAAACCGGGACATCTACGAGCAGTACTTC.

The rearrangement uses TRBV28 and TRBJ2-7; TRBD1 matches 8 bases. This CDR3 region has 17 residues. V lost 4 bases, J lost 2 bases, and 13 bases stayed unmatched. Germline CDR1 and CDR2: MDHEN and SYDVKM. The CDR3 sequence: CASSSGQGTAIPYEQYF. As DNA, the CDR3 is TGTGCCAGCAGTTCCGGACAGGGAACTGCAATCCCCTACGAGCAGTACTTC.

The V and J genes are TRBV4-1 and TRBJ2-1; D not certain. The V end lost 2 bases, the J end lost 6 bases, and 17 bases lay between the germline ends. Germline V gives CDR1 MGHRA, CDR2 YSYEKL. The CDR3 is 16 residues long. The CDR3 spells CASSQPISSRSNEQFF. CDR3 nucleotide sequence: TGCGCCAGCAGCCAACCAATTTCGTCACGGAGCAATGAGCAGTTCTTC.